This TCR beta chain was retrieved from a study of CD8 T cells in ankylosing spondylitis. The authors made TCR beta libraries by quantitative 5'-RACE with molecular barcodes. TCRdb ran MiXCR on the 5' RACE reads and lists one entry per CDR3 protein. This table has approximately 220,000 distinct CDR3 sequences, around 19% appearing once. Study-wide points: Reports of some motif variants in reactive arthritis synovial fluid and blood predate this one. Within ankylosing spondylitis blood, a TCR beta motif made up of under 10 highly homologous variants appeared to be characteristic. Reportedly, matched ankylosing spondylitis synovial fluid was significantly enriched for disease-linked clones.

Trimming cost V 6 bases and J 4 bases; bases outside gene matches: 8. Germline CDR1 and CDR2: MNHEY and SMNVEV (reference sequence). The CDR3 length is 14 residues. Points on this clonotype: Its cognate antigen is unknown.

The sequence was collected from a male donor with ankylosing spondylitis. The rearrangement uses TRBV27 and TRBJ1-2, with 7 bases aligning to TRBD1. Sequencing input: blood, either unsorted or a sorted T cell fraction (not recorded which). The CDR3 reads CASSPGTVSYGYTF. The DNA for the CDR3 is TGTGCCAGCAGCCCTGGGACAGTCAGCTATGGCTACACCTTC.